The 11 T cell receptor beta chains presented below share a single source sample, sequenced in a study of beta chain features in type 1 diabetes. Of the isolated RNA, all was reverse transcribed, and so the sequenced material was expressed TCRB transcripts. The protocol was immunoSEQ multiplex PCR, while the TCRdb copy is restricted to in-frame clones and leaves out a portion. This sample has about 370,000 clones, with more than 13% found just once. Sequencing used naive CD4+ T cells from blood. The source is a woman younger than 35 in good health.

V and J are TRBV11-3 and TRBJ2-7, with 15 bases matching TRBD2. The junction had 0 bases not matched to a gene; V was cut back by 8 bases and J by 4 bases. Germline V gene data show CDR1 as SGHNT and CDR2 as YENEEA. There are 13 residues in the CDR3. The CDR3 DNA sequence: TGTGCCAGCGGACTAGCGGGAGGGTACGAGCAGTACTTC. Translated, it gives CASGLAGGYEQYF. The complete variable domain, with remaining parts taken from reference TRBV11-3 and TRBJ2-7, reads EAGVVQSPRYKIIEKKQPVAFWCNPISGHNTLYWYLQNLGQGPELLIRYENEEAVDDSQLPKDRFSAERLKGVDSTLKIQPAELGDSAVYLCASGLAGGYEQYFGPGTRLTVT.

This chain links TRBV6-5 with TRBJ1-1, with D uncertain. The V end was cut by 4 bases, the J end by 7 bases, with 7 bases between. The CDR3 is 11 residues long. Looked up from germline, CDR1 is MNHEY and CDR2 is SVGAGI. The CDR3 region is CASSSRLEAFF. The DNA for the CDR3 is TGTGCCAGCAGTTCCAGACTTGAAGCTTTCTTT.

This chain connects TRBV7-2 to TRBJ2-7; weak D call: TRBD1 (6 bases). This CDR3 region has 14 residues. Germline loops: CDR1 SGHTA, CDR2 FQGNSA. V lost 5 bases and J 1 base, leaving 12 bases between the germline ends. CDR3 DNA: TGTGCCAGCAGCAACAGGGTGGGTTCCTACGAGCAGTACTTC. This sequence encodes CASSNRVGSYEQYF.

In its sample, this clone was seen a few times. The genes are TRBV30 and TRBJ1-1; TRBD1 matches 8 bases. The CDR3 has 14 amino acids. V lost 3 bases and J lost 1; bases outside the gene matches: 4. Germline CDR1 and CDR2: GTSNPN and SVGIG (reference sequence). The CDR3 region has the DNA TGTGCCTGGAGCAGTGGGACAGGGAACACTGAAGCTTTCTTT. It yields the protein CAWSSGTGNTEAFF.

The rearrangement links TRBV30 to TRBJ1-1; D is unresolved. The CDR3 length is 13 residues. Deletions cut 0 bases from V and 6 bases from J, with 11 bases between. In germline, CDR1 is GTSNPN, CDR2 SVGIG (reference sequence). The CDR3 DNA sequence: TGTGCCTGGAGTGTCGGATTTGAGGCTGAAGCTTTCTTT. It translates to CAWSVGFEAEAFF.

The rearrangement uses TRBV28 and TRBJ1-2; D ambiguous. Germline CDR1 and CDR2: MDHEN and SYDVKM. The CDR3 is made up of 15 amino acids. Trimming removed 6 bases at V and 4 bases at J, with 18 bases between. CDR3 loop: CASSPGPRVGYGYTF. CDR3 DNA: TGTGCCAGCAGCCCCGGCCCCCGGGTGGGCTATGGCTACACCTTC.

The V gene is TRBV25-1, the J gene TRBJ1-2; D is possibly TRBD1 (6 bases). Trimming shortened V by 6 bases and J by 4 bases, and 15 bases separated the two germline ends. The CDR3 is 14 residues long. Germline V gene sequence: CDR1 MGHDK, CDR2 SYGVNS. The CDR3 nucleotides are TGTGCCAGCAGCCAGGGGTTCAGTGGCTATGGCTACACCTTC. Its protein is CASSQGFSGYGYTF.

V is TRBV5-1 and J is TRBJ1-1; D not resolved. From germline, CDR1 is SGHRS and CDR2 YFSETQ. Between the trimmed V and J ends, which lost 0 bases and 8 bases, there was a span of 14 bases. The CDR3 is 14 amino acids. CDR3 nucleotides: TGCGCCAGCAGCTTGGTCTACCGGGGTGAGGAAGCTTTCTTT. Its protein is CASSLVYRGEEAFF. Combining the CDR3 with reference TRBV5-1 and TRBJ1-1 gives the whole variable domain KAGVTQTPRYLIKTRGQQVTLSCSPISGHRSVSWYQQTPGQGLQFLFEYFSETQRNKGNFPGRFSGRQFSNSRSEMNVSTLELGDSALYLCASSLVYRGEEAFFGQGTRLTVV.

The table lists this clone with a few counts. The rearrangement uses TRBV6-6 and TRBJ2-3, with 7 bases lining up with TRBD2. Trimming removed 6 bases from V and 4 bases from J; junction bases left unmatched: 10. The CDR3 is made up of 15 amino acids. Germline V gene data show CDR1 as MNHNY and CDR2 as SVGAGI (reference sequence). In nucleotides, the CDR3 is TGTGCCAGCAGAGTCACTAGCGAGGCCCCAGATACGCAGTATTTT. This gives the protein CASRVTSEAPDTQYF.

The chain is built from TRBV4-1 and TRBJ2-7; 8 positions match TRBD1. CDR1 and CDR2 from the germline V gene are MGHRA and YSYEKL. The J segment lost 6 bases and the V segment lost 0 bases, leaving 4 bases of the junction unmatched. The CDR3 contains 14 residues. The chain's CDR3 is CASSQDRGPREQYF. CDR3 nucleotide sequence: TGCGCCAGCAGCCAAGACAGGGGGCCTCGCGAGCAGTACTTC.

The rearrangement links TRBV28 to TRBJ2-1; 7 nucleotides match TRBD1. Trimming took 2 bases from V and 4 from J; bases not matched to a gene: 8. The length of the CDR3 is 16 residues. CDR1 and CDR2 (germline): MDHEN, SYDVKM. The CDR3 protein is CASSLLSGGLYNEQFF. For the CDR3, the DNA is TGTGCCAGCAGTTTACTGTCAGGGGGTTTGTACAATGAGCAGTTCTTC.